Presented here are 25 T cell receptor beta chains from one specimen sequenced in a study of T cells after yellow fever vaccination. MiXCR, applied by TCRdb to the 5' RACE reads, yields one record per CDR3 protein. The sample holds a few hundred thousand distinct CDR3 sequences, approximately 5.7% seen once. The input for sequencing was PBMCs, taken 5 days after the yellow fever booster vaccination. The receptors here all came from a man under 40 who received the YFV17D yellow fever vaccine.

A few counts support this clonotype. The CDR3 here is CSATGTSGSDEQFF. CDR3 DNA: TGCAGTGCTACCGGTACTAGCGGGAGCGATGAGCAGTTCTTC. The chain employs TRBV20-1 and TRBJ2-1, with TRBD2 identical over 11 bases. The J segment lost 8 bases and the V segment lost 4 bases, leaving 7 bases of the junction unmatched. The CDR3 totals 14 residues. CDR1 is DFQATT and CDR2 is SNEGSKA in the germline V gene (reference sequence).

This clonotype has at least ten counts. The chain joins TRBV12-3 or TRBV12-4 to TRBJ2-2, with D maybe TRBD1 (5 bases). The V end was cut by 6 bases, the J end by 7 bases, with 15 bases between. The CDR3 length is 14 residues. This CDR3 reads CASSLGDSFGELFF. The CDR3 nucleotides are TGTGCCAGCAGCCTCGGTGACAGTTTCGGGGAGCTGTTTTTT.

Ten or more counts support this clonotype. This chain joins TRBV18 and TRBJ2-1, with D hard to call. Trimming pared 3 bases from V and 9 bases from J, leaving 12 bases between. Germline CDR1 reads KGHSH; CDR2 reads LQKENI. The CDR3 is 13 amino acids. The CDR3: CASSPLASLEQFF. The CDR3 nucleotides read TGTGCCAGCTCACCCTTGGCTTCCCTTGAGCAGTTCTTC.

Of note for this clonotype: Being one base from a much bigger clone, this may be a read error. The genes are TRBV11-3 and TRBJ2-1; tentatively, D is TRBD2 (6 bases). From germline, CDR1 is SGHNT and CDR2 YENEEA. Trimming stripped 6 bases from V and 4 bases from J, with 16 bases between. The CDR3 consists of 15 residues. The CDR3 DNA reads TGTGCCAGCAGTCTAGGAGGGCTCATTTACAATGAGCAGTTCTTC. Protein product: CASSLGGLIYNEQFF.

This clonotype turned up a few times. This sequence joins TRBV29-1 and TRBJ2-1; D call uncertain. CDR3 size: 12 residues. With 3 bases removed from V and 6 bases from J, the gap between germline ends came to 9 bases. Germline loops: CDR1 SQVTM, CDR2 ANQGSEA. The CDR3 loop reads CSVDSLLNEQFF. CDR3 coding DNA: TGCAGCGTTGATTCCCTGCTCAATGAGCAGTTCTTC.

V and J are TRBV5-1 and TRBJ2-1; 7 bases map to TRBD1. V shed 0 bases and J 8 bases; nucleotides not matched to a gene: 14. The CDR3 is made up of 17 amino acids. Germline CDR1 is SGHRS and CDR2 is YFSETQ. The CDR3 sequence is CASSLALWGQMRDEQFF. The CDR3 DNA follows: TGCGCCAGCAGCTTGGCCTTGTGGGGACAGATGAGGGATGAGCAGTTCTTC.

The table lists this clonotype with a few counts. One end of the junction fails to match germline, which may point to a read error. The chain recombines TRBV7-7 with TRBJ2-1; the match to TRBD2 covers 11 bases. The germline gives CDR1 SSHAT, CDR2 FNYEAQ (reference sequence). The CDR3 runs to 15 residues. The CDR3 region is CASSPGTSGGREQFF. The CDR3 coding sequence is TGTGCTAGCAGCCCTGGGACTAGCGGTGGCCGTGAGCAGTTCTTC.

This clonotype was seen only a few times. CDR3 sequence: CASSRDRASTDTQYF. For the CDR3, the DNA is TGTGCCAGTAGTCGAGACAGGGCAAGCACAGATACGCAGTATTTT. The gene calls are TRBV12-3 or TRBV12-4 and TRBJ2-3; TRBD1 agrees at 7 bases. Trimming removed 9 bases from V and 0 bases from J; junction bases left unmatched: 9. CDR3 length equals 15 residues.

The table lists this clonotype with many counts. The chain combines TRBV29-1 with TRBJ1-4; no definite D call. This CDR3 has 11 residues. Germline lookup yields CDR1 SQVTM and CDR2 ANQGSEA. V lost 1 base, J lost 8 bases, and 5 bases lay in between. CDR3: CSVEVREKLFF. The DNA of the CDR3 is TGCAGCGTTGAAGTGCGGGAAAAACTGTTTTTT.

This clonotype was counted at least ten times. The rearrangement uses TRBV20-1 and TRBJ2-1, with D possibly matching TRBD1 (6 bases). Germline CDR1 and CDR2: DFQATT and SNEGSKA (reference sequence). Trimming shortened V by 3 bases and J by 5 bases, and 14 bases separated the two germline ends. This CDR3 spans 14 amino acids. In DNA form, the CDR3 reads TGCAGTGCTAGTGTAGGGGGATCACACAATGAGCAGTTCTTC. Protein product: CSASVGGSHNEQFF.

This clonotype was counted many times. The chain combines TRBV25-1 with TRBJ2-1; 11 nucleotides align to TRBD2. This CDR3 comprises 15 residues. V was clipped by 3 bases and J by 3 bases; unmatched bases: 1. Germline V gene data show CDR1 as MGHDK and CDR2 as SYGVNS. For the CDR3, the DNA is TGTGCCAGCAGTGAGGGACTAGCGGACTACAATGAGCAGTTCTTC. Translated, it gives CASSEGLADYNEQFF.

The rearrangement joins TRBV7-2 to TRBJ2-1; D tentatively fits TRBD1 or TRBD2 (5 bases each). The length of the CDR3 is 16 residues. CDR1 and CDR2 from the germline V gene are SGHTA and FQGNSA. V was shortened by 1 base and J by 4 bases, with 14 bases between the two germline ends. This CDR3 is CASSLVEGPGYNEQFF. The CDR3 nucleotides are TGTGCCAGCAGCTTAGTCGAGGGGCCAGGTTACAATGAGCAGTTCTTC.

The gene calls are TRBV6-1 and TRBJ1-4; D is unclear. Germline CDR1 and CDR2: MNHNS and SASEGT. The CDR3 runs 14 residues. Trimming cost V 5 bases and J 6 bases, with 13 bases left between them. CDR3 region: CASSIASGDEKLFF. The CDR3 region has the DNA TGTGCCAGCAGTATAGCCTCCGGGGATGAAAAACTGTTTTTT.

The table lists this clonotype with many counts. This sequence joins TRBV28 and TRBJ2-5, with 7 bases fitting TRBD1. Losses at the gene ends were 3 bases for V and 2 bases for J; bases not matched to a gene: 3. CDR3 size: 14 residues. Germline lookup yields CDR1 MDHEN and CDR2 SYDVKM. The CDR3 loop is CASSLTGPQETQYF. In DNA, the CDR3 is TGTGCCAGCAGTTTGACAGGGCCACAAGAGACCCAGTACTTC. The whole variable domain, remainder taken from reference TRBV28 and TRBJ2-5, is DVKVTQSSRYLVKRTGEKVFLECVQDMDHENMFWYRQDPGLGLRLIYFSYDVKMKEKGDIPEGYSVSREKKERFSLILESASTNQTSMYLCASSLTGPQETQYFGPGTRLLVL.

The chain couples TRBV5-1 to TRBJ2-1; no firm D call. The CDR3 spans 13 residues. The V and J ends lost 0 bases and 8 bases respectively, with 9 bases between them. Germline V gene sequence: CDR1 SGHRS, CDR2 YFSETQ. CDR3 region: CASSLARTDEQFF. The CDR3 DNA follows: TGCGCCAGCAGCTTGGCCCGGACCGATGAGCAGTTCTTC.

The V call is TRBV6-1, the J call TRBJ2-1; 9 positions agree with TRBD1. Germline values: CDR1 MNHNS, CDR2 SASEGT. This CDR3 contains 14 residues. With 4 bases clipped from V and 8 bases from J, the junction kept 6 bases outside the gene matches. For the CDR3, the DNA is TGTGCCAGCAGTGGGACAGGGGCGAGGGATGAGCAGTTCTTC. It translates to CASSGTGARDEQFF.

This clonotype was observed many times. At one end the junction does not follow the germline gene, possibly because of a read error. This rearrangement joins TRBV7-2 to TRBJ1-1, with a weak D call TRBD1 (5 bases). Per germline, CDR1 SGHTA and CDR2 FQGNSA. The CDR3 sequence is 12 residues long. CDR3 sequence reads: CISLEIGAEAFF. In DNA form, the CDR3 reads TGTATCAGCTTAGAGATAGGGGCTGAAGCTTTCTTT.

V is TRBV7-6 and J is TRBJ2-1; 13 bases align to TRBD2. V was pared by 2 bases and J by 6 bases, with 4 bases of the junction left unmatched. In germline, CDR1 is SGHVS, CDR2 FNYEAQ. The CDR3 covers 16 residues. The CDR3 protein is CASSLLGLAGSNEQFF. The DNA for the CDR3 is TGTGCCAGCAGCTTATTGGGACTAGCGGGATCCAATGAGCAGTTCTTC.

This clonotype was observed a few times. The V and J genes are TRBV7-2 and TRBJ1-4; 10 bases match TRBD1. After removal of 5 bases from V and 10 bases from J, the junction contained 10 bases not matched to a gene. Germline loops: CDR1 SGHTA, CDR2 FQGNSA. CDR3 size: 15 residues. The CDR3 DNA sequence: TGTGCCAGCAGCAATCGCGGGACAGGGGAAGCAAAACTGTTTTTT. It codes for CASSNRGTGEAKLFF.

The chain combines TRBV18 with TRBJ2-5; the D gene is possibly TRBD1 (6 bases). The CDR3 covers 15 residues. In germline, CDR1 is KGHSH, CDR2 LQKENI. The V and J ends lost 5 bases and 1 base respectively, with 14 bases between them. In DNA form, the CDR3 reads TGTGCCAGCTCAGTTCAACAGGGCTTCCAAGAGACCCAGTACTTC. It specifies CASSVQQGFQETQYF.

This clonotype was recorded at least ten times. V gene TRBV7-3 combines with J gene TRBJ2-1; D is uncertain. The CDR3 spans 15 residues. The V and J ends lost 5 bases and 2 bases respectively, with 13 bases between them. Germline V CDR1 and CDR2: SGHTA, FQGTGA. The CDR3, as DNA: TGTGCCAGCAGCCCCCGCAGTGGGGCCTACAATGAGCAGTTCTTC. This sequence encodes CASSPRSGAYNEQFF.

This chain's CDR3 is CAWSTFRDLEDTQYF. The CDR3 nucleotides are TGTGCCTGGAGTACCTTCAGGGATTTGGAAGATACGCAGTATTTT. The V call is TRBV30, the J call TRBJ2-3; maybe TRBD1 (5 bases). Germline values: CDR1 GTSNPN, CDR2 SVGIG (reference sequence). Trimming shortened V by 2 bases and J by 5 bases, and 17 bases separated the two germline ends. The CDR3 totals 15 residues.

The chain has TRBV6-2 or TRBV6-3 and TRBJ2-7; 10 bases map to TRBD1. V shed 5 bases, J shed 5 bases, and the junction held 9 bases outside the gene matches. The CDR3 spans 15 residues. In germline, CDR1 is MNHEY, CDR2 SVGEGT. CDR3 in amino acids: CASSIDRGRRNEQYF. Here the CDR3 DNA reads TGTGCCAGCAGTATAGACAGGGGGCGAAGGAACGAGCAGTACTTC.

The chain employs TRBV19 and TRBJ2-3; weak D call: TRBD1 (5 bases). This CDR3 is built from 16 residues. V shed 10 bases and J shed 6 bases, with 26 bases lying between them. Germline values: CDR1 LNHDA, CDR2 SQIVND (reference sequence). The CDR3 DNA reads as TGTGCCACCAAGCCGGGTCTCAAAGGGGCGCGGGATACGCAGTATTTT. This codes for CATKPGLKGARDTQYF.

This clonotype was seen many times. This CDR3 reads CASSLWEGTEAFF. DNA of the CDR3: TGTGCCAGCAGTTTATGGGAGGGTACTGAAGCTTTCTTT. The chain couples TRBV12-3 or TRBV12-4 to TRBJ1-1, with D unclear. The CDR3 is made up of 13 amino acids. Deletions cut 2 bases from V and 5 bases from J, with 9 bases between.